Listed here are 4 T cell receptor beta chains from one sample, sequenced in a study of shared clonotypes between healthy human individuals. Method: immunoSEQ multiplex PCR; TCRdb's copy keeps in-frame clones and lacks some. The repertoire holds about 1.1 million clones, with approximately 80% as singletons. Specimen: memory CD4+ T cells from PBMCs. Subset in this sample: CD45RA-negative fraction. The source of these receptors is a man aged 18 to 29 in good health. Some clones in this sample may be carry-over from other donors' samples.

A word on this clone: Different DNA sequences within this sample yield the same CDR3. The rearrangement uses TRBV7-2 and TRBJ2-5; 12 bases match TRBD2. The CDR3 is 15 residues long. The ends lost 5 bases at V and 2 bases at J; junction bases unmatched: 3. CDR1 is SGHTA and CDR2 is FQGNSA in the germline V gene. This CDR3 reads CASSLGLAGQETQYF. CDR3 in DNA: TGTGCCAGCAGCCTAGGACTAGCGGGACAAGAGACCCAGTACTTC.

This clone came up many times. The chain employs TRBV28 and TRBJ2-3, with D possibly TRBD1 on 6 matching bases. V lost 5 bases and J 5 bases, leaving 14 bases between the germline ends. The CDR3 has 14 residues. CDR1 is MDHEN, CDR2 SYDVKM, per germline. The CDR3 bases are TGTGCCAGCAGTCCGCAGGGGTTCGGAGATACGCAGTATTTT. As protein: CASSPQGFGDTQYF.

The chain has TRBV19 and TRBJ2-3; no firm D call. CDR3 length equals 15 residues. The germline V gene encodes CDR1 LNHDA and CDR2 SQIVND (reference sequence). The V end lost 1 base, the J end lost 0 bases, and 8 bases lay between the germline ends. The chain's CDR3 is CASSIGPGSTDTQYF. Here the CDR3 DNA reads TGTGCCAGTAGTATAGGTCCCGGTAGCACAGATACGCAGTATTTT.

This clone was seen only a few times. The chain couples TRBV6-7 to TRBJ2-7; D unresolved. TRBV6-7 is flagged as an ORF with uncertain function. The V end lost 6 bases, the J end lost 6 bases, and 30 bases lay between the germline ends. The CDR3 runs to 18 residues. The CDR3 coding sequence is TGTGCCAGCAGACCCGCTACTCCTCGGATCGCAGGTCGGATCGAGCAGTACTTC. Translated: CASRPATPRIAGRIEQYF.